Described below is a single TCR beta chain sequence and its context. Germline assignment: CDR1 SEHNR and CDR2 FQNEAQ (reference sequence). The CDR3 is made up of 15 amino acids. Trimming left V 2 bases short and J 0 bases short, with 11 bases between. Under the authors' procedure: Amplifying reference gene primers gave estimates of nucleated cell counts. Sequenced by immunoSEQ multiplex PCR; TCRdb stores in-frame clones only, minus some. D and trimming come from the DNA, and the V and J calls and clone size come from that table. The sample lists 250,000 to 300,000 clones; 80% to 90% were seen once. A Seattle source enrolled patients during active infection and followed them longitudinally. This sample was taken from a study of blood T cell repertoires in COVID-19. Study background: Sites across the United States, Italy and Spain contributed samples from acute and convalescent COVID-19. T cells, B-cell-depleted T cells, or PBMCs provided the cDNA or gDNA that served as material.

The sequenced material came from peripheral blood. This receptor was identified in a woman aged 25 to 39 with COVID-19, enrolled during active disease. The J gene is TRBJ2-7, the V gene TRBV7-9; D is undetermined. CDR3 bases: TGTGCCAGCAGCTTATCCACAGTCAGCTCCTACGAGCAGTACTTC. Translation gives CASSLSTVSSYEQYF. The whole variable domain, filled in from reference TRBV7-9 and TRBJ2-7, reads DTGVSQNPRHKITKRGQNVTFRCDPISEHNRLYWYRQTLGQGPEFLTYFQNEAQLEKSRLLSDRFSAERPKGSFSTLEIQRTEQGDSAMYLCASSLSTVSSYEQYFGPGTRLTVT.